This T cell receptor (beta chain) is drawn from a study of blood T cell repertoires in COVID-19. Some clones are missing from TCRdb's copy, which holds only in-frame ones; the method was immunoSEQ multiplex PCR. This table has approximately 190,000 clones, around 80% appearing once. This clone has ten or more counts. Source material: peripheral blood. The TCR originated in a human donor in a cohort sampled during active COVID-19.

The CDR3, as DNA: TGTGCCAGCAGGACCTCGGAGGGGAACACTGAAGCTTTCTTT. It is translated as CASRTSEGNTEAFF. This chain uses TRBV6-5 with TRBJ1-1; D gene ambiguous. Germline values: CDR1 MNHEY, CDR2 SVGAGI. Trimming pared 6 bases from V and 1 base from J, leaving 12 bases between. This CDR3 comprises 14 residues.